This paragraph reports one TCR beta chain. Its antigen remains unknown. This CDR3 has 13 amino acids. Trimming at V came to 6 bases and at J to 2 bases, leaving 3 bases not matched to a gene. From germline, CDR1 is MDHEN and CDR2 SYDVKM. The record originates from a study of T cell responses to AZD1222 COVID-19 vaccine. The protocol was immunoSEQ multiplex PCR, while the TCRdb copy is restricted to in-frame clones and leaves out a portion. The sample yields 80,000 or so clones, 60% to 85% seen once. General study results and limits: White British donors predominated, females outnumbered males, and clonal diversity was possibly underestimated. With two AZD1222 doses given, Spike-specific TCR breadth and depth both rose.

This chain links TRBV28 with TRBJ1-2, with 7 bases identical to TRBD1. The specimen was peripheral blood, collected 28 days after the second dose of the MenACWY control vaccine. The TCR originated in an adult who received the MenACWY meningococcal vaccine as a control. The CDR3 loop is CASSLQGNYGYTF. The CDR3 DNA reads TGTGCCAGCAGCCTACAGGGGAACTATGGCTACACCTTC.